Below, 15 T cell receptor beta chains from the same sample are listed, as sequenced in a study of T cell responses to AZD1222 COVID-19 vaccine. Libraries were prepared by immunoSEQ multiplex PCR; TCRdb keeps only in-frame clonotypes and omits some of them. The table shows 110,000 to 150,000 clones, with around 85% occurring only once. The sequenced sample was peripheral blood, obtained on day 0 of AZD1222 vaccination. Source of these receptors: an adult in good health.

The chain has TRBV21-1 and TRBJ2-1; the D call TRBD2 from the table was never checked on the DNA. TRBV21-1 is shown as a pseudogene. CDR3 length: 16 residues. The CDR3 sequence is CASSKVAGCGYNEQFF. The CDR3 DNA is TGTGCCAGCAGCAAAGTAGCGGGATGTGGCTACAATGAGCAGTTCTTC.

This clone was counted a single time. The chain employs TRBV12-5 and TRBJ2-3; D possibly matches TRBD1 or TRBD2 (6 bases each). Looked up from germline, CDR1 is LGHNT and CDR2 is FRNRAP. The CDR3 runs 15 residues. Trimming removed 3 bases from V and 4 bases from J, with 14 bases in between. The CDR3 here is CASGLWGALPDTQYF. CDR3 DNA sequence: TGTGCTAGTGGTTTATGGGGGGCGCTCCCAGATACGCAGTATTTT.

As for this clone: Other DNA sequences in this specimen translate into the identical CDR3. This rearrangement joins TRBV5-1 to TRBJ1-2; D might be TRBD1 (6 bases). Germline CDR1 SGHRS, CDR2 YFSETQ. V lost 0 bases to trimming and J lost 7 bases, with 7 bases between them. The CDR3 length is 12 residues. The CDR3 DNA follows: TGCGCCAGCAGCTTGGAGGGGGGTGGCTACACCTTC. It encodes CASSLEGGGYTF.

The chain links TRBV5-1 to TRBJ1-2; D is ambiguous. V was trimmed by 0 bases and J by 7 bases, leaving 16 bases between them. The CDR3 sequence is 15 residues long. CDR1 is SGHRS, CDR2 YFSETQ, per germline. Here the CDR3 reads CASSLGVRETAGYTF. In DNA form, the CDR3 reads TGCGCCAGCAGCTTGGGGGTCCGAGAAACGGCTGGCTACACCTTC.

The V gene is TRBV5-6, the J gene TRBJ1-2, with D possibly TRBD1 on 5 matching bases. The CDR3 length is 14 residues. With 2 bases removed from V and 4 bases from J, the gap between germline ends came to 12 bases. Per the germline V gene, CDR1 is SGHDT and CDR2 is YYEEEE. The CDR3 DNA is TGTGCCAGCAGCTTCTTCAGGGACGCCTATGGCTACACCTTC. This sequence encodes CASSFFRDAYGYTF. Full variable domain (rest looked up from reference TRBV5-6 and TRBJ1-2): DAGVTQSPTHLIKTRGQQVTLRCSPKSGHDTVSWYQQALGQGPQFIFQYYEEEERQRGNFPDRFSGHQFPNYSSELNVNALLLGDSALYLCASSFFRDAYGYTFGSGTRLTVV.

As for this clone: Other nucleotide sequences in the sample specify the same CDR3. The V call is TRBV28, the J call TRBJ2-3; 10 bases agree with TRBD2. Germline values: CDR1 MDHEN, CDR2 SYDVKM. V lost 4 bases, J lost 2 bases, and 12 bases stayed unmatched. CDR3 size: 18 residues. As DNA, the CDR3 is TGTGCCAGCAGTTCCCCCTATTCGCTAGCGGGGGACACAGATACGCAGTATTTT. This sequence encodes CASSSPYSLAGDTDTQYF.

The V call is TRBV18, the J call TRBJ1-5; 10 bases line up with TRBD1. With 2 bases clipped from V and 6 bases from J, the junction kept 4 bases outside the gene matches. CDR3 length: 15 amino acids. Germline V gene data show CDR1 as KGHSH and CDR2 as LQKENI. CDR3 amino acids: CASSPSGQGIQPQHF. The DNA for the CDR3 is TGTGCCAGCTCACCATCGGGACAGGGGATTCAGCCCCAGCATTTT.

V gene TRBV29-1 combines with J gene TRBJ1-1; 7 bases agree with TRBD1. V lost 8 bases, J lost 0 bases, and 6 bases stayed unmatched. Germline loops: CDR1 SQVTM, CDR2 ANQGSEA. The CDR3 runs 13 residues. This CDR3 reads CSTSGTVNTEAFF. CDR3 DNA: TGCAGCACCTCCGGGACAGTGAACACTGAAGCTTTCTTT.

The chain carries TRBV7-2 and TRBJ2-1; the match to TRBD2 covers 8 bases. Germline V gives CDR1 SGHTA, CDR2 FQGNSA. The CDR3 is made up of 16 amino acids. J lost 8 bases, V lost 3 bases, and 12 bases had no gene match. CDR3 residues: CASSFRTSPSLDEQFF. CDR3 sequence (DNA): TGTGCCAGCAGCTTCCGGACTAGCCCGAGTCTGGATGAGCAGTTCTTC. The full variable domain, its missing parts supplied by reference TRBV7-2 and TRBJ2-1, is GAGVSQSPSNKVTEKGKDVELRCDPISGHTALYWYRQSLGQGLEFLIYFQGNSAPDKSGLPSDRFSAERTGGSVSTLTIQRTQQEDSAVYLCASSFRTSPSLDEQFFGPGTRLTVL.

The rearrangement joins TRBV2 to TRBJ1-6; 7 bases match TRBD1. CDR3 length: 15 amino acids. The J segment lost 4 bases and the V segment lost 2 bases, leaving 2 bases of the junction unmatched. Germline loops: CDR1 SNHLY, CDR2 FYNNEI. The CDR3 DNA follows: TGTGCCAGCAGTGAACTGGACAGGTATAATTCACCCCTCCACTTT. Its translation: CASSELDRYNSPLHF.

The V gene is TRBV30, the J gene TRBJ1-5; the D is unclear. There are 14 residues in the CDR3. Germline V lookup: CDR1 GTSNPN, CDR2 SVGIG (reference sequence). V was clipped by 5 bases and J by 7 bases, with 18 bases between them. The CDR3 reads CAWAPLLSSQPQHF. The DNA of the CDR3 is TGTGCCTGGGCGCCTCTACTGTCTTCCCAGCCCCAGCATTTT.

CDR3 protein: CASSLGGKRGNIQYF. In DNA, the CDR3 is TGCGCCAGCAGCTTAGGAGGGAAAAGGGGGAACATTCAGTACTTC. The chain recombines TRBV5-1 with TRBJ2-4; either TRBD1 or TRBD2 may fit D (6 bases each). Germline-derived CDR1 and CDR2 are SGHRS and YFSETQ. V was pared by 2 bases and J by 7 bases, with 16 bases between. The CDR3 is made up of 15 amino acids.

V gene TRBV5-1 combines with J gene TRBJ2-7, with 7 bases aligning to TRBD1. Germline V gene sequence: CDR1 SGHRS, CDR2 YFSETQ. The CDR3 has 13 residues. Trimming took 3 bases from V and 3 from J; bases not matched to a gene: 3. The CDR3 DNA sequence: TGCGCCAGCAGCTCGGGACAGCACTACGAGCAGTACTTC. Amino acids: CASSSGQHYEQYF.

The V gene is TRBV4-1, the J gene TRBJ2-2; TRBD2 matches 11 bases. CDR3 length: 16 amino acids. The V gene's germline CDR1 is MGHRA and CDR2 YSYEKL. J gave up 7 bases and V 3 bases, and 7 bases lay outside the gene matches. The CDR3 region is CASSHLSGGVSGELFF. In DNA form, the CDR3 reads TGCGCCAGCAGCCACCTTAGCGGGGGGGTTAGCGGGGAGCTGTTTTTT.

This rearrangement joins TRBV5-5 to TRBJ1-1; the D gene is possibly TRBD1 (5 bases). The V end lost 1 base, the J end lost 0 bases, and 13 bases lay between the germline ends. The CDR3 length is 16 residues. Germline V gene data show CDR1 as SGHKS and CDR2 as YYEKEE (reference sequence). CDR3 region: CASSLQGGNMNTEAFF. In nucleotides, the CDR3 is TGTGCCAGCAGCTTGCAGGGAGGGAACATGAACACTGAAGCTTTCTTT.